The 26 T cell receptor beta chains given below trace back to one sample, sequenced in a study of shared clonotypes between healthy human individuals. The repertoire was sequenced with immunoSEQ multiplex PCR; TCRdb's copy has only in-frame clones and lacks some. The table has roughly 2.2 million clones, 80% to 95% seen once. The sample consisted of naive CD4+ T cells from PBMCs. As for subset: CD45RA+ positively selected. These receptors were collected from a man in his late teens or twenties in good health. Some clones in this sample may be carry-over from other donors' samples.

With respect to this clone: The same CDR3 arises from other DNA sequences in this sample as well. CDR3 region: CASSLAQPQETQYF. The CDR3 region has the DNA TGCGCCAGCAGCTTGGCCCAGCCCCAAGAGACCCAGTACTTC. The J gene is TRBJ2-5, the V gene TRBV5-1, with D unresolved. Germline-derived CDR1 and CDR2 are SGHRS and YFSETQ. CDR3 length equals 14 residues. Trimming left V 0 bases short and J 1 base short, with 7 bases between.

J is TRBJ2-1 and V is TRBV7-9; the match to TRBD2 covers 7 bases. Germline lookup yields CDR1 SEHNR and CDR2 FQNEAQ (reference sequence). The CDR3 contains 14 residues. Trimming at V came to 7 bases and at J to 3 bases, leaving 6 bases not matched to a gene. CDR3 amino acids: CASTVGLDYNEQFF. CDR3 bases: TGTGCCAGCACAGTAGGACTAGACTACAATGAGCAGTTCTTC.

CDR3 residues: CASSLRARNSLYQETQYF. CDR3 nucleotide sequence: TGCGCCAGCAGCTTGAGGGCCAGGAACTCCCTGTACCAAGAGACCCAGTACTTC. V and J are TRBV5-1 and TRBJ2-5; D gene uncertain. This CDR3 region has 18 residues. The germline CDR1 and CDR2 sequences are SGHRS and YFSETQ. V lost 1 base to trimming and J lost 0 bases, with 19 bases between them.

The rearrangement links TRBV5-1 to TRBJ1-1; possible D gene TRBD1, 6 bases. V lost 0 bases, J lost 3 bases, and 12 bases lay in between. The CDR3 spans 15 residues. Per germline, CDR1 SGHRS and CDR2 YFSETQ. The CDR3 region has the DNA TGCGCCAGCAGCTTGGCAGGGGTTAAGGACACTGAAGCTTTCTTT. Amino acids: CASSLAGVKDTEAFF. Looking up the rest from reference TRBV5-1 and TRBJ1-1 gives the full variable domain: KAGVTQTPRYLIKTRGQQVTLSCSPISGHRSVSWYQQTPGQGLQFLFEYFSETQRNKGNFPGRFSGRQFSNSRSEMNVSTLELGDSALYLCASSLAGVKDTEAFFGQGTRLTVV.

V gene TRBV11-1 combines with J gene TRBJ2-1; the D gene is possibly TRBD2 (6 bases). The CDR3 totals 15 residues. The germline V gene encodes CDR1 SGHAT and CDR2 FQDESV (reference sequence). The V gene lost 5 bases and the J gene lost 0 bases, with 11 bases spanning the gap. The CDR3 DNA sequence: TGTGCCAGCAGCATTAGCGGAAGCTCCTACAATGAGCAGTTCTTC. Amino acids: CASSISGSSYNEQFF.

The rearrangement uses TRBV20-1 and TRBJ1-2, with D possibly matching TRBD1 (5 bases). V was clipped by 3 bases and J by 11 bases, with 13 bases between them. Germline values: CDR1 DFQATT, CDR2 SNEGSKA (reference sequence). CDR3 size: 11 residues. The CDR3 spells CSASRTPGYTF. For the CDR3, the DNA is TGCAGTGCTAGCCGGACACCCGGGTACACCTTC.

This clone has only one observation. The same CDR3 can be traced to other DNA sequences in this sample. The rearrangement links TRBV7-7 to TRBJ2-5; D not certain. Germline V gives CDR1 SSHAT, CDR2 FNYEAQ (reference sequence). The germline V and J ends were trimmed by 2 bases and 4 bases, with 8 bases remaining between them. The CDR3 is 13 residues long. CDR3 in DNA: TGTGCCAGCAGCTTAAGTGGGCGAGAGACCCAGTACTTC. Its translation is CASSLSGRETQYF.

This clone was detected only a few times. The rearrangement links TRBV28 to TRBJ1-5; D remains unclear. The V end was cut by 4 bases, the J end by 0 bases, with 4 bases between. The CDR3 is 13 amino acids. Germline V gene sequence: CDR1 MDHEN, CDR2 SYDVKM. For the CDR3, the DNA is TGTGCCAGCAGTTGGGTTAGCAATCAGCCCCAGCATTTT. Its translation is CASSWVSNQPQHF.

As to this clone: Relative to the germline gene, one junction end is altered; a read error may explain this. The V and J genes are TRBV7-9 and TRBJ2-5; D perhaps matches TRBD1 (5 bases). Germline loops: CDR1 SEHNR, CDR2 FQNEAQ (reference sequence). The CDR3 is made up of 16 amino acids. The CDR3 sequence: CASSLIQDIPREAQYF. The CDR3 region has the DNA TGTGCCAGCAGCCTTATTCAGGACATACCTAGAGAGGCCCAGTACTTC.

The J gene is TRBJ1-1, the V gene TRBV7-9; D possibly corresponds to TRBD1 (5 bases). CDR3 length: 15 residues. Looked up from germline, CDR1 is SEHNR and CDR2 is FQNEAQ (reference sequence). Trimming stripped 5 bases from V and 5 bases from J, with 18 bases between. CDR3 coding DNA: TGTGCCAGCAGCCGCAACCCGGGGGTTGGGACTGAAGCTTTCTTT. Its protein product is CASSRNPGVGTEAFF.

The chain couples TRBV4-1 to TRBJ2-2; 11 bases are a match to TRBD2. Germline loops: CDR1 MGHRA, CDR2 YSYEKL. The CDR3 is 18 amino acids. V lost 1 base, J lost 3 bases, and 7 bases stayed unmatched. CDR3 nucleotide sequence: TGCGCCAGCAGCCAAGGACTAGCGGGAATTACCTACACCGGGGAGCTGTTTTTT. This encodes CASSQGLAGITYTGELFF.

The chain combines TRBV6-5 with TRBJ2-1; no clear D. The CDR3 covers 12 residues. From germline, CDR1 is MNHEY and CDR2 SVGAGI. Trimming took off 7 bases at V and 5 bases at J, with 9 bases between the two ends. The CDR3 coding sequence is TGTGCCAGCATTGACCAGCACAATGAGCAGTTCTTC. Translation: CASIDQHNEQFF.

The gene calls are TRBV29-1 and TRBJ2-3, with TRBD2 as a possible D gene (6 bases). CDR1 and CDR2 from the germline V gene are SQVTM and ANQGSEA. V lost 6 bases and J lost 0, with 19 bases in between. This CDR3 is built from 16 residues. CDR3 coding DNA: TGCAGCGTAGGAGGGCGATCCATAACTAGCACAGATACGCAGTATTTT. Protein: CSVGGRSITSTDTQYF.

V and J are TRBV7-8 and TRBJ2-7; possibly TRBD1 for D (6 bases). V gave up 5 bases and J gave up 6 bases, with 17 bases separating them. The CDR3 has 14 residues. Germline lookup yields CDR1 SGHVS and CDR2 FQNEAQ. The CDR3 loop is CASSVRQGPVEQYF. CDR3 nucleotide sequence: TGTGCCAGCAGCGTTCGCCAGGGGCCCGTCGAGCAGTACTTC.

Comments on this clone: Other DNA sequences of this sample code for an identical CDR3. The chain is built from TRBV27 and TRBJ2-4; D gene ambiguous. The CDR3 extends over 14 amino acids. Trimming left V 4 bases short and J 0 bases short, with 7 bases between. The germline V gene encodes CDR1 MNHEY and CDR2 SMNVEV (reference sequence). The CDR3 reads CASSSRRAKNIQYF. In DNA form, the CDR3 reads TGTGCCAGCAGTTCACGGAGAGCCAAAAACATTCAGTACTTC.

The gene calls are TRBV30 and TRBJ2-2; the match to TRBD2 covers 13 bases. V gave up 1 base and J gave up 12 bases; unmatched junction bases: 11. This CDR3 spans 16 amino acids. Per germline, CDR1 GTSNPN and CDR2 SVGIG (reference sequence). The CDR3 spells CAWSELGLAGNGQLFF. In DNA, the CDR3 is TGTGCCTGGAGTGAACTGGGACTAGCGGGAAATGGTCAGCTGTTTTTT.

The rearrangement links TRBV6-1 to TRBJ1-5, with TRBD1 as a possible D gene (5 bases). The V end was cut by 7 bases, the J end by 0 bases, with 13 bases between. Looked up from germline, CDR1 is MNHNS and CDR2 is SASEGT. This CDR3 contains 15 residues. The DNA for the CDR3 is TGTGCCAGCACCCCGGGGGGTTATAGCAATCAGCCCCAGCATTTT. It codes for CASTPGGYSNQPQHF.

The DNA for the CDR3 is TGCGCCAGCAGCCTGGGGTCTGGCGGGAACACAGATACGCAGTATTTT. It is translated as CASSLGSGGNTDTQYF. The chain links TRBV5-1 to TRBJ2-3; D is perhaps TRBD2 (6 bases). The CDR3 is 16 amino acids. Deletions cut 4 bases from V and 2 bases from J, with 17 bases between. CDR1 and CDR2 from the germline V gene are SGHRS and YFSETQ.

CDR3 coding DNA: TGTGCCAGCACCTCAGGGGGGACAGATTACAATGAGCAGTTCTTC. Its translation: CASTSGGTDYNEQFF. The chain is built from TRBV11-2 and TRBJ2-1, with a tentative D call TRBD1 (7 bases). Germline CDR1 SGHAT, CDR2 FQNNGV. Trimming cost V 7 bases and J 4 bases, with 17 bases left between them. The CDR3 has 15 amino acids.

The chain is built from TRBV18 and TRBJ1-4; the match to TRBD1 covers 9 bases. The junction had 4 bases not matched to a gene; V was cut back by 4 bases and J by 10 bases. The CDR3 is made up of 13 amino acids. Germline CDR1 reads KGHSH; CDR2 reads LQKENI. CDR3 amino acids: CASSRTGEVKLFF. CDR3 bases: TGTGCCAGCTCACGGACAGGGGAGGTAAAACTGTTTTTT.

The chain recombines TRBV4-1 with TRBJ2-5; 7 bases fit TRBD1. V lost 6 bases and J lost 5; bases outside the gene matches: 3. This CDR3 contains 12 residues. The germline V gene encodes CDR1 MGHRA and CDR2 YSYEKL. CDR3 sequence (DNA): TGCGCCAGCAGTCTCAGGGGGGAGACCCAGTACTTC. Its protein is CASSLRGETQYF.

The chain employs TRBV4-1 and TRBJ1-4, with 7 bases lining up with TRBD1. This CDR3 has 16 residues. Germline V CDR1 and CDR2: MGHRA, YSYEKL. V lost 4 bases, J lost 8 bases, and 13 bases stayed unmatched. The DNA for the CDR3 is TGCGCCAGCAGCCGGGAGTTGACAGGGTCATCCGAAAAACTGTTTTTT. Translating gives CASSRELTGSSEKLFF.

The rearrangement links TRBV5-1 to TRBJ2-7; perhaps TRBD2 as D (5 bases). This CDR3 is 15 amino acids long. CDR1 and CDR2 from the germline V gene are SGHRS and YFSETQ. The V and J ends lost 0 bases and 3 bases respectively, with 13 bases between them. CDR3 nucleotides: TGCGCCAGCAGCTTGGCGACTGGAGGCTACTACGAGCAGTACTTC. Translating it yields CASSLATGGYYEQYF.

The DNA for the CDR3 is TGCGCCAGCAGCGATATGGGCCAAGAGACCCAGTACTTC. It is translated as CASSDMGQETQYF. J is TRBJ2-5 and V is TRBV10-1; no firm D call. Looked up from germline, CDR1 is WNHNN and CDR2 is SYGVQD (reference sequence). The CDR3 runs 13 residues. V was pared by 6 bases and J by 1 base, with 9 bases between.

The chain has TRBV7-2 and TRBJ1-1; D may be TRBD1 (5 bases). Per germline, CDR1 SGHTA and CDR2 FQGNSA. The CDR3 length is 14 residues. The V and J ends lost 4 bases and 6 bases respectively, with 15 bases between them. CDR3 sequence: CASSSQHRLAEAFF. CDR3 nucleotides: TGTGCCAGCAGCTCCCAACACAGGCTGGCTGAAGCTTTCTTT.

The CDR3 loop is CASSVRETQYF. DNA for the CDR3: TGCGCCAGCAGTGTTCGTGAGACCCAGTACTTC. V and J are TRBV10-2 and TRBJ2-5; D ambiguous. Germline V gives CDR1 WSHSY, CDR2 SAAADI. V lost 4 bases and J lost 5, with 5 bases in between. CDR3 length: 11 amino acids.